Here is one T cell receptor (beta chain) with its context. The antigen it binds to is not known. Qualities for individual bases were not recorded, and no much larger clone is one base off. The source of the sample is a study of blood T cell repertoires in COVID-19 (dated by TCRdb to 2020 to 2021). For the study in its entirety: Samples from collaborators originated in the United States, Italy and Spain and spanned both the acute and convalescent phases of COVID-19. The material from the prospective study consisted of cDNA or gDNA derived from T cells, B-cell-depleted T cells, or PBMCs. Subjects who had been exposed to COVID-19, were actively infected with it, or had recovered from it provided the deeply sampled blood TCRbeta repertoires that made up the dataset. The repertoires were released in a freely available public database meant as a resource for research on the immune response to SARS-CoV-2. The samples were drawn from the first 160 participants of the ongoing ImmuneRACE study and from 1,200 or so subjects provided by 6 global collaborators. Nearly every sample came with metadata listing a de-identified subject ID, COVID-19 status, age in years and sex. Where available, HLA class I and class II types were taken from metadata supplied by the sample provider and were not determined by assay-based typing. Here is what the overall study found, with its caveats: The amount of clinical and demographic metadata varied by source and participant and was provided uncurated.

Each collaborating institution followed its own protocols to collect whole blood in K2EDTA tubes. Collaborator samples were shipped for TCRbeta analysis as frozen whole blood, isolated PBMCs, or DNA extracted from either sample type. TCRbeta CDR3 regions were amplified from genomic DNA using the immunoSEQ Assay, a bias-controlled multiplex PCR. As for the authors' bioinformatics: Nucleated cell counts per sample were estimated from amplification of reference gene primers within the assay. Sequence reads were collapsed and filtered to measure the absolute abundance of every unique TCRbeta CDR3 rearrangement. For each sample, productive Simpson clonality was calculated as the square root of Simpson's diversity index over productive rearrangements. TCRdb retrieved this table from immuneACCESS and kept in-frame rearrangements only. Not all clones are present; in checked studies, unresolved V genes account for under half, and no reason is known for the remainder. The V and J calls and clone size are taken from that table; D and trimming were inferred from the DNA. Recorded for this sample are about 250,000 clones; 82% of them occurred a single time. Together, the top ten hold approximately 4.5% of the sample.

Sequenced input: peripheral blood. The source of this sequence is a woman aged 70-85 years with acute or convalescent COVID-19.

At the DNA level, the sequence is TGCGCCAGCAGTACCGGGACAAGCAATCAGCCCCAGCATTTT. The translation is CASSTGTSNQPQHF. This sequence uses TRBV5-1 and TRBJ1-5; the D gene is possibly TRBD1, with 6 bases matching. The germline V gene yields SGHRS for CDR1 and YFSETQ for CDR2. The CDR3 contains 14 residues, cysteine and phenylalanine counted. This entry keeps only the CDR3 DNA: 42 bases, framed from base 1. The junction carries 10 bases between V and J, which are trimmed by 5 bases and 1 base respectively.